This T cell receptor (beta chain) was profiled in a study of T-cell reconstitution after alpha-beta-depleted transplantation in children. Unique molecular identifiers were used in preparing the TCRbeta library. MiXCR was run by TCRdb on the PCR reads, yielding one entry per CDR3 protein. Seen here are 380,000 or so distinct CDR3 sequences, 13% observed once, and the top ten hold around 4.1%. Germline V lookup: CDR1 SGHAT, CDR2 FQNNGV. Trimming pared 5 bases from V and 2 bases from J, leaving 10 bases between. This CDR3 has 13 residues. This clonotype was recorded a few times. The clonotype originates from a human donor who donated a stem cell graft to a child with Fanconi anemia. This chain uses TRBV11-2 with TRBJ2-7; D is unclear. The sample in question was PBMCs, obtained from the stem cell graft. The DNA for the CDR3 is TGTGCCAGCAGCCCCTCCCCGGCCTACGAGCAGTACGTC. It encodes CASSPSPAYEQYV.